This record looks at one T cell receptor beta chain sequence and its context. The sample originates from a study of shared clonotypes between healthy human individuals. Sequencing used immunoSEQ multiplex PCR; TCRdb keeps in-frame clones, though not all of them. Of around 550,000 clones in the sample, about 95% are singletons; the top ten hold approximately 0.11%. It was CD45RO-negative cells, positively selected for CCR7, that made up naive CD8 cells, with terminally differentiated effector memory CD45RA+ cells excluded. Germline V gene data show CDR1 as PRHDT and CDR2 as FYEKMQ (reference sequence). This CDR3 contains 16 residues. Between the trimmed V and J ends, which lost 3 bases and 3 bases, there was a span of 16 bases.

The specimen sequenced was naive CD8+ T cells sorted from blood. The chain is built from TRBV13 and TRBJ2-3, with a weak D call TRBD2 (6 bases). This clonotype was sampled from a woman in her 30s in good health. CDR3 residues: CASSLEGFGRTDTQYF. CDR3 nucleotide sequence: TGTGCCAGCAGCTTGGAAGGTTTCGGGAGAACAGATACGCAGTATTTT.